These 17 T cell receptor beta chains share one sample of origin, sequenced in a study of T cells after posttransplantation cyclophosphamide. Busulfan-fludarabine conditioning, marrow transplant, and cyclophosphamide on days +3 and +4 were administered. This table comes from immunoSEQ multiplex PCR, and its TCRdb copy is limited to in-frame clones, with some not included. This sample comprises some 8,100 clones, none seen once only. Sequenced here: PBMCs, sampled after allogeneic stem cell transplant with posttransplant cyclophosphamide. These receptor sequences come from a female patient aged 50-59 years who received an allogeneic stem cell transplant from a related donor, was CMV-positive, and had no GVHD. Some T cells may be transferred from the graft donor.

This clone was counted many times. The chain carries TRBV5-1 and TRBJ2-7; TRBD2 matches 11 bases. V lost 1 base and J lost 4; bases outside the gene matches: 10. The CDR3 covers 17 residues. CDR1 is SGHRS, CDR2 YFSETQ, per germline. The CDR3 DNA is TGCGCCAGCAGCTTGCGACTAGCGGGAACAAGGATATACGAGCAGTACTTC. Its protein is CASSLRLAGTRIYEQYF. The whole variable domain, filled in from reference TRBV5-1 and TRBJ2-7, reads KAGVTQTPRYLIKTRGQQVTLSCSPISGHRSVSWYQQTPGQGLQFLFEYFSETQRNKGNFPGRFSGRQFSNSRSEMNVSTLELGDSALYLCASSLRLAGTRIYEQYFGPGTRLTVT.

This clone was seen many times. The chain couples TRBV28 to TRBJ1-1; 7 positions match TRBD1. Germline CDR1 MDHEN, CDR2 SYDVKM. This CDR3 region has 16 residues. The V segment lost 8 bases and the J segment 5 bases; nucleotides outside the gene matches: 17. The DNA for the CDR3 is TGTGCCAGCCTTTTGGAGACAGGGAACCCGAGTACTGAAGCTTTCTTT. Its translation: CASLLETGNPSTEAFF.

This clone was seen repeatedly, ten times or more. The V and J genes are TRBV18 and TRBJ2-6; a possible D gene is TRBD1 (5 bases). The CDR3 is 17 amino acids. Germline V gene data show CDR1 as KGHSH and CDR2 as LQKENI. V dropped 5 bases and J dropped 0 bases, with 14 bases sitting between them. The CDR3 sequence is CASSARGPLSGANVLTF. CDR3 DNA sequence: TGTGCCAGCTCAGCAAGGGGCCCCCTCTCTGGGGCCAACGTCCTGACTTTC.

This clone was observed many times. The chain has TRBV28 and TRBJ2-1; 7 bases are a match to TRBD1. CDR1 is MDHEN and CDR2 is SYDVKM in the germline V gene. The CDR3 spans 17 residues. Unmatched junction bases numbered 12, after V lost 7 bases and J lost 0 bases. The CDR3 loop reads CASTPAGTVSSYNEQFF. CDR3 nucleotide sequence: TGTGCCAGCACACCAGCCGGGACAGTTAGCTCCTACAATGAGCAGTTCTTC.

This clone occurred many times. The rearrangement links TRBV2 to TRBJ2-5, with D maybe TRBD2 (5 bases). The V end lost 1 base, the J end lost 6 bases, and 18 bases lay between the germline ends. Germline V lookup: CDR1 SNHLY, CDR2 FYNNEI. This CDR3 has 16 residues. The CDR3 loop is CASSEEDSGMPQTQYF. CDR3 nucleotides: TGTGCCAGCAGTGAAGAGGACTCAGGAATGCCCCAGACCCAGTACTTC.

The rearrangement uses TRBV25-1 and TRBJ2-7; D is possibly TRBD1 (6 bases). This CDR3 is 15 amino acids long. Germline V lookup: CDR1 MGHDK, CDR2 SYGVNS. Trimming cost V 4 bases and J 3 bases, with 16 bases left between them. The CDR3 loop reads CASSGSGTHYYEQYF. The CDR3 bases are TGTGCCAGCAGTGGTTCCGGGACACACTACTACGAGCAGTACTTC.

This clone appeared many times. The V call is TRBV7-8, the J call TRBJ2-2, with 7 bases identical to TRBD2. The CDR3 consists of 17 residues. Germline V gene sequence: CDR1 SGHVS, CDR2 FQNEAQ. The V segment lost 8 bases and the J segment 3 bases; nucleotides outside the gene matches: 15. CDR3 loop: CASGRLADSQHTGELFF. In DNA, the CDR3 is TGTGCCAGCGGGAGACTAGCAGATTCCCAACACACCGGGGAGCTGTTTTTT.

In its sample, this clone was seen a few times. The gene calls are TRBV9 and TRBJ2-2; 10 positions match TRBD2. The CDR3 has 17 residues. The V and J ends lost 3 bases and 0 bases, in that order; junction bases with no gene match: 5. Germline V lookup: CDR1 SGDLS, CDR2 YYNGEE. The CDR3 nucleotides read TGTGCCAGCAGCGGTAGCGGGAGGACGACGAACACCGGGGAGCTGTTTTTT. This translates into CASSGSGRTTNTGELFF. The full variable domain, in which reference TRBV9 and TRBJ2-2 provide the parts outside the CDR3, is DSGVTQTPKHLITATGQRVTLRCSPRSGDLSVYWYQQSLDQGLQFLIQYYNGEERAKGNILERFSAQQFPDLHSELNLSSLELGDSALYFCASSGSGRTTNTGELFFGEGSRLTVL.

The chain couples TRBV12-3 or TRBV12-4 to TRBJ1-5; the D is unclear. V was shortened by 8 bases and J by 9 bases, with 17 bases between the two germline ends. CDR3 size: 13 residues. CDR3 sequence reads: CASRGSSIWPQHF. The CDR3, as DNA: TGTGCCAGCCGCGGGAGCAGCATTTGGCCCCAGCATTTT.

This clone is medium-sized (0.01 to 0.1%) in the sample. The J gene is TRBJ2-7, the V gene TRBV5-5; 8 bases are a match to TRBD1. Trimming took 4 bases from V and 2 from J; bases not matched to a gene: 20. This CDR3 region has 19 residues. The germline gives CDR1 SGHKS, CDR2 YYEKEE (reference sequence). The CDR3, as DNA: TGTGCCAGCAGCCAAGGCCTCTCCCGGACAGGGCCCCGTACCTACGAGCAGTACTTC. Amino acids: CASSQGLSRTGPRTYEQYF.

This clone was recorded at least ten times. The chain recombines TRBV9 with TRBJ2-2; TRBD1 matches at 8 bases. This CDR3 is built from 18 residues. CDR1 and CDR2 from the germline V gene are SGDLS and YYNGEE. The V segment lost 3 bases and the J segment 4 bases; nucleotides outside the gene matches: 14. CDR3 region: CASSEQGGGIGGTGELFF. The CDR3 DNA follows: TGTGCCAGCAGCGAACAGGGGGGCGGGATTGGGGGCACCGGGGAGCTGTTTTTT.

This clone showed up many times. V usage is TRBV28 and J usage is TRBJ1-5; 7 bases match TRBD1. Germline V gene sequence: CDR1 MDHEN, CDR2 SYDVKM. This CDR3 region has 14 residues. The V segment lost 6 bases and the J segment 0 bases; nucleotides outside the gene matches: 2. The CDR3 DNA sequence: TGTGCCAGCAGATACAGGGGTAGCAATCAGCCCCAGCATTTT. Translation gives CASRYRGSNQPQHF.

This clone was seen ten or more times. The J gene is TRBJ1-5, the V gene TRBV27, with a possible D match to TRBD1 (5 bases). The V end lost 1 base, the J end lost 2 bases, and 12 bases lay between the germline ends. Germline V gene data show CDR1 as MNHEY and CDR2 as SMNVEV (reference sequence). The CDR3 extends over 16 amino acids. CDR3 sequence: CASSLLGTRGNQPQHF. CDR3 nucleotides: TGTGCCAGCAGTTTATTGGGGACTCGGGGCAATCAGCCCCAGCATTTT.

This clone was counted at least ten times. The J gene is TRBJ2-1, the V gene TRBV10-1, with 8 bases fitting TRBD2. Germline lookup yields CDR1 WNHNN and CDR2 SYGVQD (reference sequence). The V and J ends lost 8 bases and 3 bases, in that order; junction bases with no gene match: 9. CDR3 length equals 15 residues. The CDR3 region is CASRESGSFYNEQFF. In DNA, the CDR3 is TGCGCCAGCCGGGAAAGCGGGAGCTTCTACAATGAGCAGTTCTTC.

In its sample, this clone was seen many times. The CDR3 DNA reads TGCGCCAGCAGCTCTTCTAGCACAGATACGCAGTATTTT. Protein product: CASSSSSTDTQYF. The V and J genes are TRBV5-1 and TRBJ2-3; no definite D call. The germline V gene has CDR1 SGHRS and CDR2 YFSETQ. CDR3 length: 13 amino acids. Trimming stripped 3 bases from V and 0 bases from J, with 5 bases between.

This clone occurred many times. The chain couples TRBV18 to TRBJ2-5; tentatively, D is TRBD1 (5 bases). The length of the CDR3 is 13 residues. In germline, CDR1 is KGHSH, CDR2 LQKENI. The V end lost 3 bases, the J end lost 5 bases, and 10 bases lay between the germline ends. The CDR3 DNA reads as TGTGCCAGCTCACCCAGGGATTTGGAGACCCAGTACTTC. Translation: CASSPRDLETQYF.

By proportion, this clone is medium-sized. The rearrangement joins TRBV10-3 to TRBJ1-2; the match to TRBD1 covers 11 bases. The CDR3 loop spans 12 amino acids. The ends lost 10 bases at V and 8 bases at J; junction bases unmatched: 6. CDR1 and CDR2 (germline): ENHRY, SYGVKD. This CDR3 is CATGQGDSGYTF. DNA for the CDR3: TGTGCCACGGGACAGGGGGATTCGGGCTACACCTTC.